The TCR beta chain under discussion was sequenced for a study of cytomegalovirus exposure and HLA in healthy donors. The PCR ran on 60 Vbeta and 13 Jbeta primers. TCRdb's table, derived via immunoSEQ multiplex PCR, lists solely in-frame clones and lacks some. The data show under 200,000 clones, with around nine tenths seen just once and around 0.3% held by the top ten. V lost 6 bases and J lost 6, with 20 bases in between. CDR3 length: 16 amino acids. Germline CDR1 is SEHNR and CDR2 is FQNEAQ (reference sequence). V gene TRBV7-9 combines with J gene TRBJ2-2; D unresolved. The receptor's source is a woman in her twenties or thirties in good health and CMV-seronegative. The specimen was PBMCs. In nucleotides, the CDR3 is TGTGCCAGCAGTCCCTCGGCAGGTCGAATGCCCGGGGAGCTGTTTTTT. Its protein is CASSPSAGRMPGELFF. Based on the CDR3 plus reference TRBV7-9 and TRBJ2-2, the full variable domain is DTGVSQNPRHKITKRGQNVTFRCDPISEHNRLYWYRQTLGQGPEFLTYFQNEAQLEKSRLLSDRFSAERPKGSFSTLEIQRTEQGDSAMYLCASSPSAGRMPGELFFGEGSRLTVL.